The next 3 T cell receptor beta chains were all read from a single sample in a study of blood T cell repertoires in COVID-19. TCRdb keeps only in-frame clones here, not all; method: immunoSEQ multiplex PCR. This repertoire shows some 260,000 clones, 88% found once; its top ten account for 1.3% to 1.5%. Material for sequencing was peripheral blood. All receptors come from a man older than 75 with acute or convalescent COVID-19.

The chain recombines TRBV18 with TRBJ2-1, with 9 nucleotides matching TRBD2. CDR1 is KGHSH and CDR2 is LQKENI in the germline V gene. CDR3 length: 13 amino acids. Trimming took 4 bases from V and 9 from J; bases not matched to a gene: 4. The DNA of the CDR3 is TGTGCCAGCTCACTAGCGGGAGCGGCTGAGCAGTTCTTC. It is translated as CASSLAGAAEQFF.

V and J are TRBV6-5 and TRBJ1-2; D is perhaps TRBD1 (5 bases). The CDR3 extends over 15 amino acids. The V end lost 0 bases, the J end lost 6 bases, and 14 bases lay between the germline ends. The germline V gene has CDR1 MNHEY and CDR2 SVGAGI. The CDR3 reads CASSYSRGRVDGYTF. The DNA of the CDR3 is TGTGCCAGCAGTTACTCCCGCGGCAGGGTGGATGGCTACACCTTC.

The J gene is TRBJ1-1, the V gene TRBV18, with a tentative D call TRBD1 (6 bases). Germline CDR1 reads KGHSH; CDR2 reads LQKENI. The V gene lost 3 bases and the J gene lost 0 bases, with 20 bases spanning the gap. This CDR3 spans 18 amino acids. The CDR3 sequence: CASSPLPPTGGMNTEAFF. Here the CDR3 DNA reads TGTGCCAGCTCACCTCTCCCCCCGACAGGAGGAATGAACACTGAAGCTTTCTTT. Full variable domain (remainder filled in from reference TRBV18 and TRBJ1-1): NAGVMQNPRHLVRRRGQEARLRCSPMKGHSHVYWYRQLPEEGLKFMVYLQKENIIDESGMPKERFSAEFPKEGPSILRIQQVVRGDSAAYFCASSPLPPTGGMNTEAFFGQGTRLTVV.